A selection of T cell receptor beta chains follows, all from one sample in a study of T-cell reconstitution after alpha-beta-depleted transplantation in children. TCRdb independently ran MiXCR on the PCR reads; one entry per CDR3 protein. This table has hundreds of thousands of distinct CDR3 sequences, approximately 16% appearing once. The sample was PBMCs from the stem cell graft donor, taken from the stem cell graft. These receptors all come from a human donor who donated a stem cell graft to a child with acute myeloid leukemia. Each CDR3 is given with its conserved first and last residue. The D gene is left open where the match is weak. Expanded clones get a size class; other rows say once, few or many, or leave the size out.

v_gene	d_gene	abundance	j_gene	CDR3nt	CDR3aa
TRBV18	NA	NA	TRBJ2-7	TGTGCCAGCTCACCCGACGCTCTCTCCTACGAGCAGTACTTC	CASSPDALSYEQYF
TRBV20-1	NA	many	TRBJ2-6	TGCAGTGCTAGAGAACGGGACTCTGGGGCCAACGTCCTGACTTTC	CSARERDSGANVLTF
TRBV27	NA	many	TRBJ1-4	TGTGCCAGCAGTTTCAGCACAGGAGCTGAACTGTTTTTT	CASSFSTGAELFF
TRBV18	TRBD2	few	TRBJ2-3	TGTGCCAGCTCACCACCGGGCGGGGGAATGGCAGATACGCAGTATTTT	CASSPPGGGMADTQYF
TRBV29-1	NA	many	TRBJ1-3	TGCAGCGTTGCCCTGGGGGCCTCTGGAAACACCATATATTTT	CSVALGASGNTIYF
TRBV9	TRBD1	few	TRBJ1-2	TGTGCCAGCAGTTCCCAGGGGGGGGCACACTATGGCTACACCTTC	CASSSQGGAHYGYTF
TRBV20-1	TRBD2	many	TRBJ2-1	TGCAGTGCTCTTCCTGGGGGGGTTGAGCAGTTCTTC	CSALPGGVEQFF
TRBV10-2	NA	NA	TRBJ1-1	TGCGCCAGCAGTGAGGGACAGAGGAACACTGACGCTTTCTTT	CASSEGQRNTDAFF
TRBV20-1	TRBD2	few	TRBJ2-7	TGCAGTGCTAGAGGCCGAGGACTAGCGGGGGAATACGAGCAGTACTTC	CSARGRGLAGEYEQYF
TRBV20-1	NA	many	TRBJ1-4	TGCAGTGCTAGCATGAGGGCAACTAATGAAAAACTGTTTTTT	CSASMRATNEKLFF
TRBV20-1	TRBD1	NA	TRBJ1-5	TGCAGTGCTAGACCCGGGACAGGGCGCAATCAGCCCCAGCATTTT	CSARPGTGRNQPQHF
TRBV20-1	NA	many	TRBJ1-3	TGCAGTGCTAGAGATCTGGCGAGCTCTGGAAACACCATATATTTT	CSARDLASSGNTIYF
TRBV29-1	NA	many	TRBJ1-3	TGCAGCGTTGAAGATCGGTCTGTCTCTGGAAACACCATATATTTT	CSVEDRSVSGNTIYF
TRBV29-1	TRBD1	many	TRBJ2-2	TGCAGCGTTGAAGAGCCCGGCGACAGGGCTACCGGGGAGCTGTTTTTT	CSVEEPGDRATGELFF
TRBV12-3/TRBV12-4	TRBD1	few	TRBJ2-4	TGTGCCAGCAGCCGAGACAGGGGGCGTACCAAAAACATTCAGTACTTC	CASSRDRGRTKNIQYF
TRBV20-1	NA	many	TRBJ2-1	TGCAGTGCTGAGGGACCGTTCTCCTACAATGAGCAGTTCTTC	CSAEGPFSYNEQFF
TRBV20-1	NA	many	TRBJ1-5	TGCAGTGGCGCAGGGGAGTATAGCAATCAGCCCCAGCATTTT	CSGAGEYSNQPQHF
TRBV29-1	TRBD1	many	TRBJ1-1	TGCAGCGCGTTATATGTACAGGGGGCTTTGACTGAAGCTTTCTTT	CSALYVQGALTEAFF
TRBV28	NA	NA	TRBJ2-2	TGTGCCACCAGGGACCCTATATCAATATGGAACACCGGGGAGCTGTTTTTT	CATRDPISIWNTGELFF
TRBV10-1	TRBD2	few	TRBJ2-1	TGCGCCAGCAGTGAATTCCCCCCTAGCGGTTACCACAATGAGCAGTTCTTC	CASSEFPPSGYHNEQFF
TRBV20-1	TRBD1	NA	TRBJ2-5	TGCAGTGCTAGAGTAACAGGGGGCCGAGAGACCCAGTACTTC	CSARVTGGRETQYF
TRBV20-1	NA	many	TRBJ1-2	TGCAGTGCTCCTCTCGAGGGCGCAGGCTACACCTTC	CSAPLEGAGYTF
TRBV29-1	TRBD2	NA	TRBJ2-1	TGCAGCGTTGAAGACCCCCAGCGGGGGGGTGACAATGAGCAGTTCTTC	CSVEDPQRGGDNEQFF
TRBV7-2	NA	NA	TRBJ1-4	TGTGCCAGCAGGACAGGTTTAGAAAAACTGTTTTTT	CASRTGLEKLFF
TRBV20-1	NA	NA	TRBJ1-1	TGCAGTGCTGGCCTCCGGGCTCCGAGGACTGAAGCTTTCTTT	CSAGLRAPRTEAFF
TRBV12-3/TRBV12-4	TRBD1	few	TRBJ1-3	TGTGCCGGAGAGTGGACAGGAGGAAACACCATATATTTT	CAGEWTGGNTIYF
TRBV6-2/TRBV6-3	NA	few	TRBJ2-7	TGTGCCAGCAGTTTAGGCCTTCCTCTGAGAAACTACGAGCAGTACTTC	CASSLGLPLRNYEQYF
TRBV20-1	NA	many	TRBJ1-3	TGCAGTGCTAGAGGTCCTCGCACTGCCGGGACTGGAAACACCATATATTTT	CSARGPRTAGTGNTIYF
TRBV20-1	NA	many	TRBJ1-5	TGCAGTGCTAGAGATGAGCAGGTTAGCAATCAGCCCCAGCATTTT	CSARDEQVSNQPQHF